This TCR beta chain was observed in a study of blood T cell repertoires in COVID-19. Measured with immunoSEQ multiplex PCR; TCRdb has only the in-frame clones, and not every one. The repertoire consists of 250,000 to 350,000 clones, with over 75% occurring once and the leading ten covering approximately 4%. This clone has ten or more counts. V was clipped by 4 bases and J by 4 bases, with 16 bases between them. CDR1 MNHEY and CDR2 SMNVEV come from the germline V gene (reference sequence). The CDR3 length is 15 residues. This TCR was sampled from a woman between 45 and 60 years old with active or convalescent COVID-19. The chain is built from TRBV27 and TRBJ1-1, with D possibly matching TRBD1 (5 bases). The material sequenced was peripheral blood. CDR3 residues: CASSYAPEGITEAFF. DNA of the CDR3: TGTGCCAGCAGTTATGCCCCGGAGGGGATCACTGAAGCTTTCTTT.